These T cell receptor beta chains were read from a single sample in a study of OX40 agonist ivuxolimab in advanced cancers. Clones were read by immunoSEQ multiplex PCR, and TCRdb kept only the in-frame ones, dropping some. The repertoire has some 86,000 clones, 80% to 95% of them found once; the top ten carry more than 5.5%. Sequences were derived from CD4+ or CD8+ T cells sorted from blood, sampled in a trial of the OX40 agonist ivuxolimab. These receptors originate from an adult with an advanced solid tumor such as melanoma, head and neck, liver or kidney cancer. Both conserved end residues are part of each CDR3. D genes are given only for firm matches. Part of the rows lack a size; the others show once, few, many or a class for expanded clones.

clone_size	v_call	j_call	d_call	cdr3_nt	cdr3_aa
once	TRBV10-3	TRBJ2-1	TRBD2	TGTGCCATCAGTGGGGGGCTAGCGGGAGGGGTCAATGAGCAGTTCTTC	CAISGGLAGGVNEQFF
NA	TRBV2	TRBJ2-2	NA	TGTGCCAGCAGAGGGGATTCGGATACCGGGGAGCTGTTTTTT	CASRGDSDTGELFF
NA	TRBV6-5	TRBJ2-7	TRBD1	TGTGCCAGCAGTTTGGACAGGGGAAACTACGAGCAGTACTTC	CASSLDRGNYEQYF
NA	TRBV10-2	TRBJ2-1	NA	TGCGCCAGCAGTGAAAATGAGCAGTTCTTC	CASSENEQFF
NA	TRBV10-3	TRBJ2-3	TRBD2	TGTTCAACTAGCGGGAGGGGAAGCACAGATACGCAGTATTTT	CSTSGRGSTDTQYF
NA	TRBV5-1	TRBJ1-6	TRBD1	TGCGCCAGCAGCCGGACAGGGTCCTTCAGTAATTCACCCCTCCACTTT	CASSRTGSFSNSPLHF
NA	TRBV5-6	TRBJ2-1	NA	TGTGCCAGCAGCTTTTCCCTTTATGAGCAGTTCTTC	CASSFSLYEQFF
NA	TRBV6-1	TRBJ2-5	TRBD2	TGTGCCAGCAGTGTCGACACCGGGACTAGCAGTATCACTCGCCACTTC	CASSVDTGTSSITRHF
NA	TRBV5-1	TRBJ1-2	NA	TGCGCCAGCAGCTTGGACCAGGGTGGGTATGGCTACACCTTC	CASSLDQGGYGYTF
once	TRBV4-1	TRBJ2-1	NA	TGCGCCAGCGACCAGGGCGGGCTGTCCTACAATGAGCAGTTCTTC	CASDQGGLSYNEQFF
NA	TRBV5-6	TRBJ2-7	NA	TGTGCCAGCAGCTGGCGGGACGGATCCACCTACGAGCAGTACTTC	CASSWRDGSTYEQYF
NA	TRBV5-1	TRBJ2-7	TRBD1	TGCGCCAGCAGCTTGGGACAGGGGTTTGGTGAGCAGTACTTC	CASSLGQGFGEQYF
NA	TRBV11-3	TRBJ2-3	NA	TGTGCCAGCAGCTTGGGAGACAGGTTTCGCACAGATACGCAGTATTTT	CASSLGDRFRTDTQYF
NA	TRBV18	TRBJ2-5	NA	TGTGCCAGCTCCCGGGACAAAACGGTTCAAGAGACCCAGTACTTC	CASSRDKTVQETQYF
NA	TRBV29-1	TRBJ2-1	TRBD2	TGCAGCGTCCTCGGGGGGAGAAGGAATGAGCAGTTCTTC	CSVLGGRRNEQFF
NA	TRBV29-1	TRBJ1-5	NA	TGCAGCGTTGACGGGGGAGGTGGTCAGCCCCAGCATTTT	CSVDGGGGQPQHF
NA	TRBV29-1	TRBJ1-2	NA	TGCAGCGTGGATGACAGGCTCGGTGGCTACACCTTC	CSVDDRLGGYTF
NA	TRBV5-1	TRBJ2-3	TRBD2	TGCGCCAGCAGCGGACTAGCGGGGACTAGCACAGATACGCAGTATTTT	CASSGLAGTSTDTQYF
many	TRBV5-1	TRBJ2-7	NA	TGCGCCAGTCGGCCTTGGACCCAGCCGGGTGAGCAGTACTTC	CASRPWTQPGEQYF
NA	TRBV20-1	TRBJ2-1	NA	TGCAGTGCTAGAGTATGGAATGAGCAGTTCTTC	CSARVWNEQFF
once	TRBV19	TRBJ1-2	TRBD1	TGTGCCAGTATCTCCACAGGGGGCGCGGGTGGCTACACCTTC	CASISTGGAGGYTF
NA	TRBV28	TRBJ2-7	NA	TGTGCCAGCAGTCCCGCCTTCAGGACCGGGACGACCTTCTCGCTACAGTACTTC	CASSPAFRTGTTFSLQYF
NA	TRBV7-2	TRBJ1-1	TRBD1	TGTGCCAGCAGCAAGCGGACAGGGAAAGGCACTGAAGCTTTCTTT	CASSKRTGKGTEAFF
NA	TRBV28	TRBJ2-7	NA	TGTGCCAGCAGCCTGGGTGGGGGCTACGAGCAGTACTTC	CASSLGGGYEQYF
NA	TRBV27	TRBJ2-5	TRBD2	TGTGCCAGCAGTAGGGGCGGGAGGGCCCTCGAGAAGACCCAGTACTTC	CASSRGGRALEKTQYF
NA	TRBV15	TRBJ2-3	NA	TGTGCCACCAGCACACTCACAGGGGATACGCAGTATTTT	CATSTLTGDTQYF
NA	TRBV30	TRBJ2-2	NA	TGTGCCTGGAGAGGACACACCGGGGAGCTGTTTTTT	CAWRGHTGELFF
NA	TRBV6-5	TRBJ2-3	NA	TGTGCCAGCAGGTCAGGAGTATATACGCAGTATTTT	CASRSGVYTQYF
NA	TRBV6-4	TRBJ2-3	NA	TGTGCCAGCAGTGACTCGATGGGGTGGACGCAGTATTTT	CASSDSMGWTQYF
NA	TRBV12-5	TRBJ1-1	NA	TGTGCTAGTGGTCGCGCGACGGCCTGGGCCACTGAAGCTTTCTTT	CASGRATAWATEAFF
NA	TRBV7-2	TRBJ2-7	NA	TGTGCCAGCAGCCCCAAGGGGCTTAGGCGGGAGCAGTACTTC	CASSPKGLRREQYF
NA	TRBV19	TRBJ2-2	NA	TGTGCCAGTAGTTCAGCCGGGGAGCTGTTTTTT	CASSSAGELFF
NA	TRBV2	TRBJ1-6	NA	TGTGCCGGCGCGGGGGGGGCCGATTCACCCCTCCACTTT	CAGAGGADSPLHF
NA	TRBV6-5	TRBJ1-2	TRBD1	TGTGCCAGCAGACCCCGGGACAGGGGAAGTGGCGGCTACACCTTC	CASRPRDRGSGGYTF
once	TRBV7-8	TRBJ1-2	NA	TGTGCCAGCAGCTTAGCGTACAGGCCCAGCTCCTCCTATGGCTACACCTTC	CASSLAYRPSSSYGYTF
NA	TRBV29-1	TRBJ1-2	TRBD1	TGCAGCGTTCTAAAACTCAGACAGGGGTCACTCTCCCCAGTCTATGGCTACACCTTC	CSVLKLRQGSLSPVYGYTF
NA	TRBV6-1	TRBJ2-7	TRBD2	TGTGCCAGCGAGAGACTAGCGGGAGGCGAGCAGTACTTC	CASERLAGGEQYF